These T cell receptor beta chains were read from a single sample in a study of spatial heterogeneity in lung cancer. TCRdb processed the 5' RACE reads anew with MiXCR; each CDR3 protein has one entry. The sample contains some 50,000 distinct CDR3 sequences, 12% of which appear only once. Sequenced material: PBMCs, taken at surgery. These receptors were taken from a female donor with early-stage non-small cell lung cancer. CDR3s include the opening cysteine and the closing phenylalanine or tryptophan. A D gene is named only where the DNA matches it firmly.

D: NA
V: TRBV20-1
CDR3: CSAQDGGREKLFF

D: NA
V: TRBV5-5
CDR3: CASSPGTNRAFF

D: TRBD2
V: TRBV4-3
CDR3: CASSNGLAGGGEQFF

D: NA
V: TRBV6-5
CDR3: CASSYGSSGNTIYF

D: NA
V: TRBV6-2/TRBV6-3
CDR3: CASSNAGGSYGYTF

D: TRBD1
V: TRBV7-2
CDR3: CASSFSPVHGTGGLPLHF

D: NA
V: TRBV6-5
CDR3: CASRGGTYEQFF

D: NA
V: TRBV7-3
CDR3: CASSLTGGSEAFF

D: NA
V: TRBV4-3
CDR3: CASSLAPQLGGSTDTQYF

D: NA
V: TRBV25-1
CDR3: CASSDNRRAGETQYF

D: TRBD1
V: TRBV29-1
CDR3: CSGTGLDTEAFF

D: NA
V: TRBV6-2/TRBV6-3
CDR3: CASSYSSSYLFF

D: TRBD1
V: TRBV23-1
CDR3: CASSRGQGRTGELFF

D: NA
V: TRBV6-6
CDR3: CASSYSKAAGFTDTQYF

D: NA
V: TRBV7-3
CDR3: CASSPGLTHNEQFF

D: NA
V: TRBV7-9
CDR3: CASSQGGPEAFF

D: TRBD2
V: TRBV7-2
CDR3: CASRNLAGGSGAQFF

D: NA
V: TRBV29-1
CDR3: CSVQGNYGYTF

D: NA
V: TRBV29-1
CDR3: CSVRPYLGTEAFF

D: NA
V: TRBV27
CDR3: CASSLRAHTDTQYF

D: TRBD2
V: TRBV28
CDR3: CASSSQGGKDEQYF

D: NA
V: TRBV20-1
CDR3: CSVPGKSIQYF

D: TRBD1
V: TRBV29-1
CDR3: CSVEDQDRGYEQYF

D: NA
V: TRBV21-1
CDR3: CASKNRGNTGELFF

D: NA
V: TRBV6-5
CDR3: CASSHGGSGANVLTF

D: TRBD1
V: TRBV28
CDR3: CASSLTGAPPNTGELFF

D: NA
V: TRBV6-1
CDR3: CASSGTQGTTEAFF

D: NA
V: TRBV10-3
CDR3: CAISQGLGTDTQYF

D: TRBD1
V: TRBV5-6
CDR3: CASSWLKGQGKDTQYF

D: NA
V: TRBV12-3/TRBV12-4
CDR3: CASSHRDQNTEAFF

D: TRBD2
V: TRBV7-8
CDR3: CASSSTGTTTDTQYF

D: TRBD2
V: TRBV7-2
CDR3: CASSLEASGGPSTDTQYF

D: NA
V: TRBV7-9
CDR3: CASSFEANTEAFF

D: TRBD2
V: TRBV12-3/TRBV12-4
CDR3: CASSFSTGGNNEQFF

D: NA
V: TRBV5-1
CDR3: CASSLLSPGNTIYF

D: NA
V: TRBV5-1
CDR3: CASSLLLDTAGSYTF

D: TRBD2
V: TRBV6-2/TRBV6-3
CDR3: CASSYFTSGDEQFF

D: TRBD2
V: TRBV6-2/TRBV6-3
CDR3: CASRSTSGGFYDTQYF

D: NA
V: TRBV5-1
CDR3: CASSLRQTSSYNEQFF

D: TRBD1
V: TRBV12-5
CDR3: CASAPGQAEWDNQPQHF

D: TRBD1
V: TRBV18
CDR3: CASSVTGDNTEAFF

D: TRBD2
V: TRBV20-1
CDR3: CSARGLADSYNEQFF

D: NA
V: TRBV4-3
CDR3: CASSQDGQANSPLHF

D: TRBD1
V: TRBV2
CDR3: CASSDRENTEAFF

D: TRBD1
V: TRBV12-3/TRBV12-4
CDR3: CASSYRGTADTQYF

D: NA
V: TRBV9
CDR3: CASSPRTGLTSYNSPLHF

D: TRBD1
V: TRBV20-1
CDR3: CSARGGQGNTEAFF

D: NA
V: TRBV7-2
CDR3: CASSPTKGLTEAFF

D: NA
V: TRBV7-9
CDR3: CASSLSGTGNTIYF

D: NA
V: TRBV5-1
CDR3: CASSFAGDQETQYF

D: TRBD2
V: TRBV3-1
CDR3: CASSLGLAAHEQYF

D: NA
V: TRBV11-2
CDR3: CASSPEGQSMNTEAFF

D: TRBD1
V: TRBV18
CDR3: CASTHLTGTGGLANYGYTF